The 10 T cell receptor beta chains given below trace back to one sample, sequenced in a study of cytomegalovirus exposure and HLA in healthy donors. In the PCR, 60 Vbeta and 13 Jbeta primers were used. The assay was immunoSEQ multiplex PCR, and TCRdb's table has in-frame clones only and misses some. This table holds tens of thousands of clones, more than 70% found once. The sequencing sample was made of PBMCs. The receptor set was obtained from a woman aged 40 to 49 in good health and CMV-seropositive.

V and J are TRBV6-5 and TRBJ1-2, with no clear D. The CDR3 consists of 15 residues. Trimming pared 0 bases from V and 0 bases from J, leaving 8 bases between. CDR1 and CDR2 (germline): MNHEY, SVGAGI. The DNA of the CDR3 is TGTGCCAGCAGTTACTCGAAACCAGCTAACTATGGCTACACCTTC. This translates into CASSYSKPANYGYTF.

This clone was observed a handful of times. The CDR3 nucleotides read TGTGCCACCAGCAGCCCTGGACAGGGTGAAGCTTTCTTT. It translates to CATSSPGQGEAFF. The chain combines TRBV15 with TRBJ1-1, with 8 bases lining up with TRBD1. Germline CDR1 LNHNV, CDR2 YYDKDF (reference sequence). J gave up 7 bases and V 3 bases, and 4 bases lay outside the gene matches. The CDR3 runs to 13 residues.

The chain's CDR3 is CASSPRWNTEAFF. The CDR3, as DNA: TGTGCCAGCAGCCCACGGTGGAACACTGAAGCTTTCTTT. The chain combines TRBV7-9 with TRBJ1-1; no firm D call. This CDR3 has 13 amino acids. Trimming removed 5 bases from V and 1 base from J, with 8 bases in between. Germline loops: CDR1 SEHNR, CDR2 FQNEAQ (reference sequence).

This chain links TRBV19 with TRBJ2-6; no clear D gene. Deletions cut 3 bases from V and 0 bases from J, with 9 bases between. Germline CDR1 is LNHDA and CDR2 is SQIVND (reference sequence). The CDR3 spans 16 residues. The CDR3 DNA sequence: TGTGCCAGTAGTATTCTTAGTTCCTCTGGGGCCAACGTCCTGACTTTC. Encoded protein: CASSILSSSGANVLTF.

The genes are TRBV16 and TRBJ1-1; 7 bases fit TRBD1. In germline, CDR1 is KGHSY, CDR2 FQNENV. The CDR3 has 12 residues. With V trimmed by 6 bases and J by 8 bases, 6 bases remained unmatched. The chain's CDR3 is CASRPRQGEAFF. The CDR3 DNA sequence: TGTGCCAGCAGGCCACGACAGGGAGAAGCTTTCTTT.

The V gene is TRBV7-2, the J gene TRBJ1-5; 10 bases match TRBD1. This CDR3 contains 15 residues. Germline CDR1 is SGHTA and CDR2 is FQGNSA. Trimming took 6 bases from V and 2 from J; bases not matched to a gene: 4. The CDR3, as DNA: TGTGCCAGCAGTCCCGGGACAGGGGGCAATCAGCCCCAGCATTTT. Translating gives CASSPGTGGNQPQHF.

The chain links TRBV5-6 to TRBJ2-1; perhaps TRBD1 as D (6 bases). Germline-derived CDR1 and CDR2 are SGHDT and YYEEEE. CDR3 size: 12 residues. Trimming removed 4 bases from V and 9 bases from J, with 11 bases in between. The CDR3 protein is CASSPGTPEQFF. As DNA, the CDR3 is TGTGCCAGCAGCCCCGGGACACCTGAGCAGTTCTTC.

The rearrangement links TRBV15 to TRBJ2-5; 11 bases agree with TRBD2. CDR3 length equals 16 residues. Germline-derived CDR1 and CDR2 are LNHNV and YYDKDF (reference sequence). With 0 bases clipped from V and 2 bases from J, the junction kept 2 bases outside the gene matches. Written as DNA, the CDR3 is TGTGCCACCAGCAGAGAGGGACTAGCGGCACAAGAGACCCAGTACTTC. Translating it yields CATSREGLAAQETQYF.

The chain uses TRBV6-4 and TRBJ1-4; no clear D gene. V was shortened by 7 bases and J by 4 bases, with 10 bases between the two germline ends. Germline CDR1 and CDR2: MRHNA and SNTAGT. The CDR3 is made up of 13 amino acids. DNA for the CDR3: TGTGCCAGCAAGCAGGTCCTTAATGAAAAACTGTTTTTT. Translating gives CASKQVLNEKLFF.

In DNA, the CDR3 is TGTGCCAGCAGTAACAGCCACCTTTCTAACTATGGCTACACCTTC. Translated: CASSNSHLSNYGYTF. The rearrangement joins TRBV2 to TRBJ1-2; D is unclear. The V gene lost 5 bases and the J gene lost 0 bases, with 13 bases spanning the gap. This CDR3 has 15 residues. Per germline, CDR1 SNHLY and CDR2 FYNNEI. Variable domain in full (rest from reference TRBV2 and TRBJ1-2): EPEVTQTPSHQVTQMGQEVILRCVPISNHLYFYWYRQILGQKVEFLVSFYNNEISEKSEIFDDQFSVERPDGSNFTLKIRSTKLEDSAMYFCASSNSHLSNYGYTFGSGTRLTVV.